Listed here is a single T cell receptor (beta chain). The data were taken from a study of OX40 agonist ivuxolimab in advanced cancers. The protocol was immunoSEQ multiplex PCR, while the TCRdb copy is restricted to in-frame clones and leaves out a portion. The sample shows approximately 76,000 clones, approximately 85% of them seen only once. Trimming removed 6 bases from V and 3 bases from J; junction bases left unmatched: 6. The germline V gene has CDR1 SNHLY and CDR2 FYNNEI. This CDR3 region has 14 residues. This receptor was obtained from an adult with an advanced solid tumor such as melanoma, head and neck, liver or kidney cancer. The chain uses TRBV2 and TRBJ2-7; 9 bases fit TRBD1. This specimen was CD4+ or CD8+ T cells sorted from blood, taken in a trial of the OX40 agonist ivuxolimab. The CDR3 bases are TGTGCCAGCAGGGTGGACAGGGGTGTCTACGAGCAGTACTTC. As protein: CASRVDRGVYEQYF.